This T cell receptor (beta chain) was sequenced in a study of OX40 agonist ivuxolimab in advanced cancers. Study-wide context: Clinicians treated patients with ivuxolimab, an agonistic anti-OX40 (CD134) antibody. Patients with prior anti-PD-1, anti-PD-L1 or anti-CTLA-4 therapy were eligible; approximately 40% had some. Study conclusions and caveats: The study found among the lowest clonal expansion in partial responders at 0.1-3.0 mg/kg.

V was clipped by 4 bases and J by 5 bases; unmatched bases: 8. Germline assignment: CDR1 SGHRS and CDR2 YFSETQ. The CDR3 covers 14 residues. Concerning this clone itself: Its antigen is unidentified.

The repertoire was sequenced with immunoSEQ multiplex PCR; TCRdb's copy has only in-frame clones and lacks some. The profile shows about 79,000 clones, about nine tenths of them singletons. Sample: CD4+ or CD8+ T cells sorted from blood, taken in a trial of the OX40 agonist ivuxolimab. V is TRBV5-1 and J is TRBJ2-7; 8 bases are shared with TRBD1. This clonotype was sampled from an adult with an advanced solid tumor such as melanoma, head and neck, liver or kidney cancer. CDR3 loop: CASSPRTGMNEQYF. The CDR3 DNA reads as TGCGCCAGCAGCCCACGGACAGGGATGAACGAGCAGTACTTC.